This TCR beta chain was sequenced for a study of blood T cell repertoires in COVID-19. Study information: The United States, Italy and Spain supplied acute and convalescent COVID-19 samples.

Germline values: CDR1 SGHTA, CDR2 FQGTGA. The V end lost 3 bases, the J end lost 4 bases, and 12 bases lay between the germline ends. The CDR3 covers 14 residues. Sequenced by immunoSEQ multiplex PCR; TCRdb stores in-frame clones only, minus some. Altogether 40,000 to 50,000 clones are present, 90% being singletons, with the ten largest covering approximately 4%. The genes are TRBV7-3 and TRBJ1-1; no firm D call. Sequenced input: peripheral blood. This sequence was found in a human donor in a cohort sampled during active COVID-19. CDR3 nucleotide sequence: TGTGCCAGCAGCTTGGGCAGCGAGGGCACTGAAGCTTTCTTT. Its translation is CASSLGSEGTEAFF.